This is a list of T cell receptor beta chains from one sample in a study of beta chain features in type 1 diabetes. Generated by immunoSEQ multiplex PCR, the TCRdb table keeps only in-frame clones and is missing some. This sample has under 800,000 clones, with around 16% found just once. Sample: naive CD4+ T cells from blood. These receptors all come from a man aged 18 to 29 in good health. Each CDR3 is given with its conserved first and last residue. D genes are given only for firm matches. The size entry is marked missing in some rows and otherwise reads once, few, many or a size class.

d_call: -; cdr3_length: 14; j_call: TRBJ1-2; v_call: TRBV5-1; clone_size: few; cdr3_nt: TGCGCCAGCAGCCTAGAGTGGGGGTCCTATGGCTACACCTTC; cdr3_aa: CASSLEWGSYGYTF
d_call: TRBD2; cdr3_length: 16; j_call: TRBJ2-7; v_call: TRBV7-9; clone_size: few; cdr3_nt: TGTGCCAGCAGTTACAGACGCAGCGGGAGTTCTTACGAGCAGTACTTC; cdr3_aa: CASSYRRSGSSYEQYF
d_call: TRBD1; cdr3_length: 18; j_call: TRBJ1-5; v_call: TRBV7-2; clone_size: -; cdr3_nt: TGTGCCAGCAGCTCCCGCCTTGGGACAGGGGGAACAGGTCAGCCCCAGCATTTT; cdr3_aa: CASSSRLGTGGTGQPQHF
d_call: -; cdr3_length: 15; j_call: TRBJ1-2; v_call: TRBV7-2; clone_size: -; cdr3_nt: TGTGCCAGCAGCTCAATGACGGGGCAGGGTCTTGGCTACACCTTC; cdr3_aa: CASSSMTGQGLGYTF
d_call: -; cdr3_length: 15; j_call: TRBJ2-1; v_call: TRBV5-1; clone_size: few; cdr3_nt: TGCGCCAGCAGCTGGGGGGCTACCCCCTACAATGAGCAGTTCTTC; cdr3_aa: CASSWGATPYNEQFF
d_call: TRBD2; cdr3_length: 14; j_call: TRBJ2-7; v_call: TRBV28; clone_size: -; cdr3_nt: TGTGCCACCATATTCTCGGGGGGAAGTTACGAGCAGTACTTC; cdr3_aa: CATIFSGGSYEQYF
d_call: -; cdr3_length: 16; j_call: TRBJ2-3; v_call: TRBV13; clone_size: few; cdr3_nt: TGTGCCAGCAGGACCGGACAGCTTCTAGCACCAGATACGCAGTATTTT; cdr3_aa: CASRTGQLLAPDTQYF
d_call: -; cdr3_length: 14; j_call: TRBJ2-3; v_call: TRBV7-2; clone_size: few; cdr3_nt: TGTGCCAGCAGCCCCCGGTGGAAGGCAGATACGCAGTATTTT; cdr3_aa: CASSPRWKADTQYF
d_call: -; cdr3_length: 15; j_call: TRBJ2-1; v_call: TRBV11-2; clone_size: -; cdr3_nt: TGTGCCAGCAGGACCTACAGGGAGGGCCGACATGAGCAGTTCTTC; cdr3_aa: CASRTYREGRHEQFF
d_call: -; cdr3_length: 12; j_call: TRBJ2-7; v_call: TRBV19; clone_size: -; cdr3_nt: TGTGCCAGTAGAAATCAGGGGTACGAGCAGTACTTC; cdr3_aa: CASRNQGYEQYF
d_call: -; cdr3_length: 15; j_call: TRBJ2-3; v_call: TRBV6-5; clone_size: -; cdr3_nt: TGTGCCAGCAGTTACTCGGGCCGCAGCACAGATACGCAGTATTTT; cdr3_aa: CASSYSGRSTDTQYF
d_call: TRBD2; cdr3_length: 15; j_call: TRBJ2-5; v_call: TRBV5-1; clone_size: -; cdr3_nt: TGCGCCAGCAGGAAATCCATAGCGGGGATGGAGACCCAGTACTTC; cdr3_aa: CASRKSIAGMETQYF
d_call: -; cdr3_length: 11; j_call: TRBJ2-1; v_call: TRBV7-3; clone_size: few; cdr3_nt: TGTGCCAGCAGCTTAGGCGGAGAGCAGTTCTTC; cdr3_aa: CASSLGGEQFF
d_call: TRBD1; cdr3_length: 16; j_call: TRBJ2-2; v_call: TRBV14; clone_size: few; cdr3_nt: TGTGCCAGCAGCTTAAGAGGACAGGTCCGCACCGGGGAGCTGTTTTTT; cdr3_aa: CASSLRGQVRTGELFF
d_call: -; cdr3_length: 14; j_call: TRBJ2-6; v_call: TRBV7-3; clone_size: -; cdr3_nt: TGTGCCAGCAGCACGAGCTCTGGGGCCAACGTCCTGACTTTC; cdr3_aa: CASSTSSGANVLTF
d_call: -; cdr3_length: 12; j_call: TRBJ1-2; v_call: TRBV10-3; clone_size: -; cdr3_nt: TGTGCCATCAGAGCAGGGGAAAATGGCTACACCTTC; cdr3_aa: CAIRAGENGYTF
d_call: -; cdr3_length: 16; j_call: TRBJ2-5; v_call: TRBV5-6; clone_size: few; cdr3_nt: TGTGCCAGCAGCTCCGTGGACTGGAGGTACCAAGAGACCCAGTACTTC; cdr3_aa: CASSSVDWRYQETQYF
d_call: TRBD2; cdr3_length: 15; j_call: TRBJ2-1; v_call: TRBV5-6; clone_size: few; cdr3_nt: TGTGCCAGCAGCTTTCTTGGCGGGAGTAAGGATGAGCAGTTCTTC; cdr3_aa: CASSFLGGSKDEQFF
d_call: -; cdr3_length: 12; j_call: TRBJ2-5; v_call: TRBV6-1; clone_size: -; cdr3_nt: TGTGCCAGCAGGGGGATCCAAGAGACCCAGTACTTC; cdr3_aa: CASRGIQETQYF
d_call: -; cdr3_length: 16; j_call: TRBJ1-1; v_call: TRBV14; clone_size: -; cdr3_nt: TGTGCCAGCAGCCCCCTCGGGCGGGGGATGGGGACTGAAGCTTTCTTT; cdr3_aa: CASSPLGRGMGTEAFF
d_call: -; cdr3_length: 11; j_call: TRBJ2-5; v_call: TRBV28; clone_size: few; cdr3_nt: TGTGCCAGCAGTTTCCGAGAGACCCAGTACTTC; cdr3_aa: CASSFRETQYF
d_call: -; cdr3_length: 15; j_call: TRBJ2-2; v_call: TRBV28; clone_size: once; cdr3_nt: TGTGCCAGCAGTTCAGGGGCGCTGAACACCGGGGAGCTGTTTTTT; cdr3_aa: CASSSGALNTGELFF
d_call: -; cdr3_length: 15; j_call: TRBJ1-2; v_call: TRBV28; clone_size: few; cdr3_nt: TGTGCCAGCAGGGCGATGGCCGGGACACCCTATGGCTACACCTTC; cdr3_aa: CASRAMAGTPYGYTF
d_call: TRBD1; cdr3_length: 14; j_call: TRBJ2-7; v_call: TRBV5-4; clone_size: -; cdr3_nt: TGTGCCACCAGGCCTGCAGGGGGCGGGTACGAGCAGTACTTC; cdr3_aa: CATRPAGGGYEQYF
d_call: TRBD2; cdr3_length: 15; j_call: TRBJ2-5; v_call: TRBV7-2; clone_size: -; cdr3_nt: TGTGCCAGCAGCTCTGGACTAGCGGGAGTAGAGACCCAGTACTTC; cdr3_aa: CASSSGLAGVETQYF
d_call: -; cdr3_length: 15; j_call: TRBJ1-3; v_call: TRBV7-2; clone_size: -; cdr3_nt: TGTGCCAGCAGATTCGACAGACTCTCTGGAAACACCATATATTTT; cdr3_aa: CASRFDRLSGNTIYF
d_call: TRBD1; cdr3_length: 14; j_call: TRBJ1-2; v_call: TRBV29-1; clone_size: -; cdr3_nt: TGCAGCGGTTGGGACAGGGGTTCAAACTATGGCTACACCTTC; cdr3_aa: CSGWDRGSNYGYTF
d_call: TRBD1; cdr3_length: 15; j_call: TRBJ2-6; v_call: TRBV19; clone_size: few; cdr3_nt: TGTGCCAGTACGGACAGGGCTTCTGGGGCCAACGTCCTGACTTTC; cdr3_aa: CASTDRASGANVLTF
d_call: -; cdr3_length: 12; j_call: TRBJ2-4; v_call: TRBV6-6; clone_size: -; cdr3_nt: TGTGCCAGCAGTTACTCGGACCTCAGCCAGCACTTC; cdr3_aa: CASSYSDLSQHF
d_call: TRBD2; cdr3_length: 15; j_call: TRBJ2-1; v_call: TRBV5-1; clone_size: -; cdr3_nt: TGCGCCAGCAGCCCTAGCGGGGGGCCAAACAATGAGCAGTTCTTC; cdr3_aa: CASSPSGGPNNEQFF
d_call: -; cdr3_length: 11; j_call: TRBJ1-1; v_call: TRBV15; clone_size: -; cdr3_nt: TGTGCCACCAGCAGAGAACAGGAAGCTTTCTTT; cdr3_aa: CATSREQEAFF
d_call: TRBD1; cdr3_length: 16; j_call: TRBJ1-4; v_call: TRBV7-2; clone_size: -; cdr3_nt: TGTGCCAGCAGCTTGGGGACAGGGGCAACTAATGAAAAACTGTTTTTT; cdr3_aa: CASSLGTGATNEKLFF
d_call: TRBD1; cdr3_length: 13; j_call: TRBJ1-5; v_call: TRBV28; clone_size: -; cdr3_nt: TGTGCCAGCACCGACAGGGTTCAACAGCCCCAGCATTTT; cdr3_aa: CASTDRVQQPQHF
d_call: TRBD1; cdr3_length: 16; j_call: TRBJ2-7; v_call: TRBV14; clone_size: few; cdr3_nt: TGTGCCAGCAGCCACTTTCCGGGACAGCGATCCTACGAGCAGTACTTC; cdr3_aa: CASSHFPGQRSYEQYF
d_call: -; cdr3_length: 12; j_call: TRBJ2-7; v_call: TRBV7-2; clone_size: -; cdr3_nt: TGTGCCAGCAGCGCCCAGTTCTACGAGCAGTACTTC; cdr3_aa: CASSAQFYEQYF
d_call: -; cdr3_length: 12; j_call: TRBJ1-1; v_call: TRBV18; clone_size: -; cdr3_nt: TGTGCCAGCTCACCTCTCCAACGTGAAGCTTTCTTT; cdr3_aa: CASSPLQREAFF
d_call: -; cdr3_length: 13; j_call: TRBJ2-7; v_call: TRBV25-1; clone_size: few; cdr3_nt: TGTGCCAGCAGTTCGGACTGGCCCTACGAGCAGTACTTC; cdr3_aa: CASSSDWPYEQYF
d_call: TRBD2; cdr3_length: 18; j_call: TRBJ2-5; v_call: TRBV4-3; clone_size: -; cdr3_nt: TGCGCCAGCAGCCAAGAGGCTAGCGGGAGGACGTACCAAGAGACCCAGTACTTC; cdr3_aa: CASSQEASGRTYQETQYF
d_call: -; cdr3_length: 12; j_call: TRBJ1-5; v_call: TRBV2; clone_size: -; cdr3_nt: TGTGCCAGCAGCTATAGCAATCAGCCCCAGCATTTT; cdr3_aa: CASSYSNQPQHF
d_call: -; cdr3_length: 13; j_call: TRBJ2-3; v_call: TRBV7-9; clone_size: -; cdr3_nt: TGTGCCAGCAGCTCCCGACTGGCCCGGTCGCAGTATTTT; cdr3_aa: CASSSRLARSQYF
d_call: TRBD1; cdr3_length: 16; j_call: TRBJ2-5; v_call: TRBV5-1; clone_size: few; cdr3_nt: TGCGCCAGCAGCTTCGGACAGGGAGGTGGTAAGGAGACCCAGTACTTC; cdr3_aa: CASSFGQGGGKETQYF
d_call: -; cdr3_length: 14; j_call: TRBJ2-3; v_call: TRBV7-3; clone_size: -; cdr3_nt: TGTGCCAGCAGCCCAGCCAACGGACCAGATACGCAGTATTTT; cdr3_aa: CASSPANGPDTQYF
d_call: TRBD1; cdr3_length: 15; j_call: TRBJ2-7; v_call: TRBV4-3; clone_size: few; cdr3_nt: TGCGCCAGCAGCCAAACAACAGGGGGCAGCTACGAGCAGTACTTC; cdr3_aa: CASSQTTGGSYEQYF